This T cell receptor beta chain was sequenced for a study of neurological immune-mediated disorders. Overall study findings and caveats: The study phylogenetically grouped the repertoires of 18 of 34 multiple sclerosis patients into one related-CDR3 cluster, a possible signature. No CDR3 amino acid sequences recurred among expanded clones across subjects, suggesting private repertoires in all groups.

This clonotype came up many times. What it binds is unknown. J lost 2 bases, V lost 5 bases, and 11 bases had no gene match. Germline values: CDR1 DFQATT, CDR2 SNEGSKA (reference sequence). CDR3 length: 15 residues. From the 5' RACE reads, TCRdb called clonotypes with MiXCR, one entry per CDR3 protein. This table holds 50,000 to 55,000 distinct CDR3 sequences, about 3.8% found once. This clonotype was obtained from a man aged 55 to 70 with multiple sclerosis. The sample consisted of PBMCs. The chain couples TRBV20-1 to TRBJ2-7, with 8 bases lining up with TRBD2. The DNA of the CDR3 is TGCAGTGCTGATAGCGGGGTCGACAGACCCTACGAGCAGTACTTC. Its translation is CSADSGVDRPYEQYF.